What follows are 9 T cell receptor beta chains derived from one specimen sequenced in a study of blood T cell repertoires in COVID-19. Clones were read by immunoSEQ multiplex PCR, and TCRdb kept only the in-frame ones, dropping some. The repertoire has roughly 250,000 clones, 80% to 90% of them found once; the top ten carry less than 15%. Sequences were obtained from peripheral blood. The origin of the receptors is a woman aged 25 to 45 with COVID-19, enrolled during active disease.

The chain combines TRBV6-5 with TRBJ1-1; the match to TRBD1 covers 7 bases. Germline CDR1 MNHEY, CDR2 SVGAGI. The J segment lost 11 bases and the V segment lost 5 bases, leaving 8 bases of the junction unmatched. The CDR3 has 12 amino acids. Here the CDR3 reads CASSQTGNRAFF. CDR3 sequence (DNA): TGTGCCAGCAGTCAGACAGGGAACAGGGCTTTCTTT.

CDR3 coding DNA: TGCGCCAGCAGACAGGTAAGGGGGCCTCAGCCCCAGCATTTT. This sequence encodes CASRQVRGPQPQHF. The chain has TRBV5-1 and TRBJ1-5; TRBD1 aligns across 7 bases. J lost 6 bases, V lost 5 bases, and 8 bases had no gene match. The germline CDR1 and CDR2 sequences are SGHRS and YFSETQ. There are 14 residues in the CDR3. Variable domain in full (rest from reference TRBV5-1 and TRBJ1-5): KAGVTQTPRYLIKTRGQQVTLSCSPISGHRSVSWYQQTPGQGLQFLFEYFSETQRNKGNFPGRFSGRQFSNSRSEMNVSTLELGDSALYLCASRQVRGPQPQHFGDGTRLSIL.

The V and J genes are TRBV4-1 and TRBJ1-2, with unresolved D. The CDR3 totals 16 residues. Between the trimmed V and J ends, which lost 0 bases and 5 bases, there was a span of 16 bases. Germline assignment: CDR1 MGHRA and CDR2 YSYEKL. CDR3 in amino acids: CASSQEAGTRLYGYTF. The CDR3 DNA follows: TGCGCCAGCAGCCAAGAGGCGGGAACTCGATTGTATGGCTACACCTTC.

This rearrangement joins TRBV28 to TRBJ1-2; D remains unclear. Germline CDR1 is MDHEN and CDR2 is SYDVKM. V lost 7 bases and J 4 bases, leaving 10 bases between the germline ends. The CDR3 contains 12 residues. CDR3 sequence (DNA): TGTGCCAGCAAAGAGATAATCTATGGCTACACCTTC. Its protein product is CASKEIIYGYTF.

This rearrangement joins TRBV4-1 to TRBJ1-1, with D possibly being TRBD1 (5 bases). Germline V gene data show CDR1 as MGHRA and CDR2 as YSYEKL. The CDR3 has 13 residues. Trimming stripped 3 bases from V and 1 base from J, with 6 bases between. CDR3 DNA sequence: TGCGCCAGCAGCCAGACAGCGAACACTGAAGCTTTCTTT. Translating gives CASSQTANTEAFF.

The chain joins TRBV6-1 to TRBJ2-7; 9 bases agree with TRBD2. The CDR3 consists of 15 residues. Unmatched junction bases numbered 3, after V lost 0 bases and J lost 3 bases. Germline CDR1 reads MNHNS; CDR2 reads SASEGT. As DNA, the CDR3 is TGTGCCAGCAGTGAAGCGGGGACTAGCAGCTACGAGCAGTACTTC. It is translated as CASSEAGTSSYEQYF.

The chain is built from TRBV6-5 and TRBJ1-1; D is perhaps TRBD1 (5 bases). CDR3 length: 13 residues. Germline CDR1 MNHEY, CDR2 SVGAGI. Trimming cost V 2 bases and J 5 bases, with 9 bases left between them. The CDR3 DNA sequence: TGTGCCAGCAGTTACGGAGGGGTTACTGAAGCTTTCTTT. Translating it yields CASSYGGVTEAFF.

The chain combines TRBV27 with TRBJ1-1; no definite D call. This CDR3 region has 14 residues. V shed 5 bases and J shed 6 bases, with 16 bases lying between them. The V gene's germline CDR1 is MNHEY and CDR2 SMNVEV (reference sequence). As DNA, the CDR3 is TGTGCCAGCAGTGATACTAGTGCCATCGCTGAAGCTTTCTTT. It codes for CASSDTSAIAEAFF.

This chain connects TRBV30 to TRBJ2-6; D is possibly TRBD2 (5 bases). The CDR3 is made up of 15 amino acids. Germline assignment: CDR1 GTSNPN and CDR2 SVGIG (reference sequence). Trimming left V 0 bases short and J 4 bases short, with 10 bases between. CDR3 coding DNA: TGTGCCTGGAGTGTAACGGGAAGAGGGGCCAACGTCCTGACTTTC. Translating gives CAWSVTGRGANVLTF.